This TCR beta chain was sequenced during a study of blood T cell repertoires in COVID-19. Assay: immunoSEQ multiplex PCR; the TCRdb copy retains only in-frame clones and omits some. The table shows around 260,000 clones, with approximately 85% occurring only once. Sample: peripheral blood. This receptor was obtained from a human donor with COVID-19, enrolled during active disease. The donor label of this sample is uncertain.

The CDR3 protein is CAWSVLEQGVEKLFF. CDR3 sequence (DNA): TGTGCCTGGAGTGTACTCGAACAGGGGGTTGAAAAACTGTTTTTT. The chain employs TRBV30 and TRBJ1-4; the match to TRBD1 covers 8 bases. J gave up 7 bases and V 0 bases, and 7 bases lay outside the gene matches. Per the germline V gene, CDR1 is GTSNPN and CDR2 is SVGIG (reference sequence). This CDR3 region has 15 residues.